The 4 T cell receptor beta chains below were found in one sample sequenced in a study of blood T cell repertoires in COVID-19. Sequencing used immunoSEQ multiplex PCR; TCRdb keeps in-frame clones, though not all of them. This table has 150,000 to 200,000 clones, more than 85% appearing once. Sequenced input: PBMCs or T cells enriched from blood (not recorded which). The receptors shown here come from a human donor with acute COVID-19. The donor label of this sample is uncertain.

The gene calls are TRBV27 and TRBJ2-1, with 7 bases matching TRBD2. This CDR3 is 13 amino acids long. Losses at the gene ends were 5 bases for V and 7 bases for J; bases not matched to a gene: 5. Germline-derived CDR1 and CDR2 are MNHEY and SMNVEV (reference sequence). The CDR3 nucleotides are TGTGCCAGCAGTCCGACTAGCAGTAATGAGCAGTTCTTC. This translates into CASSPTSSNEQFF.

This chain uses TRBV18 with TRBJ1-3, with 8 bases matching TRBD1. CDR1 KGHSH and CDR2 LQKENI come from the germline V gene. The CDR3 consists of 15 residues. V shed 2 bases and J 7 bases; nucleotides not matched to a gene: 7. CDR3 sequence (DNA): TGTGCCAGCTCACCAAGGGACAGGATAAAGAACACCATATATTTT. This encodes CASSPRDRIKNTIYF.

The CDR3 sequence is CASSARGSSYNEQFF. CDR3 coding DNA: TGTGCCAGCAGTGCCCGGGGTAGCTCCTACAATGAGCAGTTCTTC. The chain recombines TRBV2 with TRBJ2-1; maybe TRBD2 (5 bases). Trimming shortened V by 4 bases and J by 0 bases, and 10 bases separated the two germline ends. Germline V CDR1 and CDR2: SNHLY, FYNNEI. CDR3 length equals 15 residues.

The rearrangement links TRBV28 to TRBJ1-2; 8 bases are shared with TRBD1. The CDR3 extends over 14 amino acids. Trimming removed 4 bases from V and 4 bases from J; junction bases left unmatched: 5. Per the germline V gene, CDR1 is MDHEN and CDR2 is SYDVKM. The CDR3 nucleotides are TGTGCCAGCAGTTCAACAGGGGGGACCTATGGCTACACCTTC. It codes for CASSSTGGTYGYTF.